This is a list of T cell receptor beta chains from one sample in a study of PD-1 blockade in classical Hodgkin lymphoma. Here immunoSEQ multiplex PCR was the method, and the copy in TCRdb shows in-frame clones only, minus some. The table shows 100,000 or so clones, with over 75% occurring only once. This sample comprised peripheral blood mononuclear cells (PBMCs), obtained before the fourth cycle of nivolumab. Every receptor here comes from a human donor with classical Hodgkin lymphoma. Both conserved end residues are part of each CDR3. Each record gives: D gene, J gene, V gene, clone size, CDR3 protein, CDR3 DNA. A D gene is named only where the DNA matches it firmly. The size entry is marked missing in some rows and otherwise reads once, few, many or a size class.

D: NA; J: TRBJ1-4; V: TRBV20-1; size: NA; CDR3: CSLGEKLFF; DNA: TGCAGTCTTGGGGAAAAACTGTTTTTT
D: NA; J: TRBJ1-2; V: TRBV5-6; size: many; CDR3: CASSLVRANYGYTF; DNA: TGTGCCAGCAGCTTAGTACGGGCTAACTATGGCTACACCTTC
D: NA; J: TRBJ1-2; V: TRBV7-2; size: few; CDR3: CASKPGASESYGYTF; DNA: TGTGCCAGTAAGCCCGGTGCATCAGAATCCTATGGCTACACCTTC
D: NA; J: TRBJ2-7; V: TRBV2; size: once; CDR3: CASSALKGTRHIYEQYF; DNA: TGTGCCAGCAGTGCCCTAAAAGGGACACGTCATATCTACGAGCAGTACTTC
D: NA; J: TRBJ2-2; V: TRBV25-1; size: once; CDR3: CASSEATNLNTGELFF; DNA: TGTGCCAGCAGTGAAGCGACTAACCTTAACACCGGGGAGCTGTTTTTT
D: NA; J: TRBJ1-3; V: TRBV4-1; size: once; CDR3: CASSQPLRRAIGNTIYF; DNA: TGCGCCAGCAGCCAGCCCTTAAGGAGGGCGATCGGAAACACCATATATTTT
D: NA; J: TRBJ1-2; V: TRBV28; size: NA; CDR3: CASSFRGVYGYTF; DNA: TGTGCCAGCAGTTTTCGTGGGGTCTATGGCTACACCTTC
D: NA; J: TRBJ2-3; V: TRBV6-4; size: NA; CDR3: CASSDDPGSTDTQYF; DNA: TGTGCCAGCAGTGACGATCCAGGTAGCACAGATACGCAGTATTTT
D: NA; J: TRBJ1-1; V: TRBV27; size: NA; CDR3: CASSLNRRNTEAFF; DNA: TGTGCCAGCAGTTTAAACAGGAGAAACACTGAAGCTTTCTTT
D: NA; J: TRBJ1-5; V: TRBV10-3; size: few; CDR3: CAISESGANSNQPQHF; DNA: TGTGCCATCAGTGAGTCAGGCGCCAATAGCAATCAGCCCCAGCATTTT
D: TRBD2; J: TRBJ2-1; V: TRBV7-8; size: NA; CDR3: CASSPTSGGGHEQFF; DNA: TGTGCCAGCAGCCCTACTAGCGGGGGGGGTCATGAGCAGTTCTTC
D: TRBD2; J: TRBJ2-1; V: TRBV19; size: once; CDR3: CASSIDVGGGGNEQFF; DNA: TGTGCCAGTAGTATAGATGTCGGCGGGGGGGGAAATGAGCAGTTCTTC
D: NA; J: TRBJ1-2; V: TRBV5-4; size: NA; CDR3: CASSFGGLVDYGYTF; DNA: TGTGCCAGCAGCTTTGGAGGGCTAGTGGACTATGGCTACACCTTC
D: NA; J: TRBJ2-7; V: TRBV5-8; size: NA; CDR3: CASSLVWESEQYF; DNA: TGTGCCAGCAGCTTGGTCTGGGAGTCCGAGCAGTACTTC
D: NA; J: TRBJ2-7; V: TRBV6-6; size: NA; CDR3: CASSPTVGLPYEQYF; DNA: TGTGCCAGCAGCCCCACCGTAGGACTGCCCTACGAGCAGTACTTC
D: NA; J: TRBJ1-2; V: TRBV10-3; size: NA; CDR3: CAISAGRGFFSYTF; DNA: TGTGCCATCAGTGCTGGTAGGGGGTTCTTTAGCTACACCTTC
D: NA; J: TRBJ1-1; V: TRBV19; size: NA; CDR3: CASSIGSMNTEAFF; DNA: TGTGCCAGTAGTATTGGAAGCATGAACACTGAAGCTTTCTTT
D: NA; J: TRBJ2-7; V: TRBV30; size: NA; CDR3: CAWSHRDEQYF; DNA: TGTGCCTGGAGTCACAGGGACGAGCAGTACTTC
D: NA; J: TRBJ2-1; V: TRBV11-3; size: NA; CDR3: CASSLGGRGAYNEQFF; DNA: TGTGCCAGCAGCTTAGGAGGCAGGGGGGCCTACAATGAGCAGTTCTTC
D: TRBD1; J: TRBJ1-5; V: TRBV18; size: few; CDR3: CASSPTDRGEGQPQHF; DNA: TGTGCCAGCTCACCTACTGACAGGGGAGAGGGTCAGCCCCAGCATTTT
D: TRBD2; J: TRBJ2-3; V: TRBV6-5; size: NA; CDR3: CAVRTSGVTDTQYF; DNA: TGTGCCGTACGGACTAGCGGGGTCACAGATACGCAGTATTTT
D: NA; J: TRBJ1-4; V: TRBV13; size: NA; CDR3: CASSLDRATNEKLFF; DNA: TGTGCCAGCAGCTTAGACAGGGCTACTAATGAAAAACTGTTTTTT
D: TRBD1; J: TRBJ2-7; V: TRBV19; size: NA; CDR3: CASSPTGTYEQYF; DNA: TGTGCCAGTAGTCCGACAGGGACCTACGAGCAGTACTTC
D: TRBD1; J: TRBJ1-1; V: TRBV10-2; size: NA; CDR3: CASSDPGTGGNTEAFF; DNA: TGCGCCAGCAGTGACCCCGGGACAGGGGGGAACACTGAAGCTTTCTTT
D: TRBD2; J: TRBJ2-5; V: TRBV30; size: NA; CDR3: CAWSVRRGAPQTQYF; DNA: TGTGCCTGGAGTGTAAGGCGGGGGGCCCCACAGACCCAGTACTTC
D: NA; J: TRBJ1-1; V: TRBV29-1; size: NA; CDR3: CSVGAHVRIHTEAFF; DNA: TGCAGCGTTGGAGCGCATGTAAGAATTCACACTGAAGCTTTCTTT
D: TRBD1; J: TRBJ1-1; V: TRBV7-9; size: NA; CDR3: CASSRRGGIGSAEAFF; DNA: TGTGCCAGCAGCCGCAGAGGGGGCATCGGTAGCGCTGAAGCTTTCTTT
D: NA; J: TRBJ1-2; V: TRBV7-9; size: NA; CDR3: CASSPPGTRGGYTF; DNA: TGTGCCAGCAGCCCCCCCGGGACTAGAGGGGGCTACACCTTC
D: TRBD1; J: TRBJ1-1; V: TRBV28; size: once; CDR3: CASSLMDRGTEAFF; DNA: TGTGCCAGCAGTTTAATGGACAGGGGGACTGAAGCTTTCTTT
D: NA; J: TRBJ2-1; V: TRBV5-1; size: NA; CDR3: CASSLSPRGEQFF; DNA: TGCGCCAGCAGCTTGAGCCCCAGGGGTGAGCAGTTCTTC
D: NA; J: TRBJ1-1; V: TRBV11-3; size: NA; CDR3: CASSPGRGSVRAFF; DNA: TGTGCCAGCAGCCCAGGACGGGGGTCAGTTCGAGCTTTCTTT
D: NA; J: TRBJ1-1; V: TRBV27; size: NA; CDR3: CASRGTEAFF; DNA: TGTGCCAGCAGGGGTACTGAAGCTTTCTTT
D: NA; J: TRBJ1-6; V: TRBV6-6; size: once; CDR3: CASTLDTGGSPLHF; DNA: TGTGCCAGCACCTTGGACACGGGGGGTTCACCCCTCCACTTT
D: NA; J: TRBJ2-2; V: TRBV30; size: NA; CDR3: CAWRWDSNTGELFF; DNA: TGTGCCTGGAGATGGGACTCGAACACCGGGGAGCTGTTTTTT
D: TRBD2; J: TRBJ2-1; V: TRBV5-1; size: NA; CDR3: CASSLLSSGAGEQFF; DNA: TGCGCCAGCAGCTTGTTGTCTAGCGGGGCGGGGGAGCAGTTCTTC
D: NA; J: TRBJ2-1; V: TRBV29-1; size: NA; CDR3: CSVERTAYNEQFF; DNA: TGCAGCGTTGAACGGACAGCCTACAATGAGCAGTTCTTC
D: NA; J: TRBJ2-7; V: TRBV18; size: NA; CDR3: CASSPDAFSGYEQYF; DNA: TGTGCCAGCTCACCAGATGCGTTTTCAGGGTACGAGCAGTACTTC
D: NA; J: TRBJ1-6; V: TRBV5-1; size: NA; CDR3: CASSRQNRDSPLHF; DNA: TGCGCCAGCAGCCGTCAGAACAGGGACTCACCCCTCCACTTT
D: NA; J: TRBJ1-2; V: TRBV2; size: NA; CDR3: CATPRGTGGYTF; DNA: TGTGCCACCCCGAGGGGGACCGGGGGCTACACCTTC
D: TRBD2; J: TRBJ2-7; V: TRBV7-2; size: NA; CDR3: CASSAPGLAFGQYF; DNA: TGTGCCAGCAGCGCTCCGGGACTAGCGTTTGGGCAGTACTTC
D: TRBD1; J: TRBJ1-6; V: TRBV9; size: NA; CDR3: CASSAGQIQSSYNSPLHF; DNA: TGTGCCAGCAGCGCGGGACAGATACAAAGCTCCTATAATTCACCCCTCCACTTT
D: NA; J: TRBJ2-2; V: TRBV5-6; size: few; CDR3: CASSLLRNTGELFF; DNA: TGTGCCAGCAGCTTGCTCAGAAACACCGGGGAGCTGTTTTTT
D: NA; J: TRBJ1-3; V: TRBV11-3; size: NA; CDR3: CASSPRNPNRTGNTIYF; DNA: TGTGCCAGCAGCCCAAGAAACCCCAACAGGACTGGAAACACCATATATTTT